Sequencing of this T cell receptor beta chain was carried out in a study of blood T cell repertoires in COVID-19. As regards this clone: Other DNA sequences in this specimen translate into the identical CDR3.

V dropped 3 bases and J dropped 1 base, with 6 bases sitting between them. The CDR3 covers 13 residues. The germline V gene has CDR1 KGHSH and CDR2 LQKENI. Here immunoSEQ multiplex PCR was the method, and the copy in TCRdb shows in-frame clones only, minus some. This sample yields more than 140,000 clones, of which approximately 80% are seen a single time; roughly 1.4% belongs to the top ten. This sequence originates from a human donor in a cohort sampled during active COVID-19. This chain connects TRBV18 to TRBJ1-1, with a possible D match to TRBD1 (5 bases). The sequenced sample consisted of peripheral blood. CDR3 in DNA: TGTGCCAGCTCACCGGGGCAGAACACTGAAGCTTTCTTT. Residues: CASSPGQNTEAFF. The full variable domain, with the rest looked up from reference TRBV18 and TRBJ1-1, is NAGVMQNPRHLVRRRGQEARLRCSPMKGHSHVYWYRQLPEEGLKFMVYLQKENIIDESGMPKERFSAEFPKEGPSILRIQQVVRGDSAAYFCASSPGQNTEAFFGQGTRLTVV.